This T cell receptor beta chain was captured by sequencing in a study of blood T cells in healthy people across ages. This clonotype was counted ten times or more. Sample-barcoded 5' priming and a J-beta primer mix drove a second PCR of roughly 6 to 12 cycles. Using its own MiXCR run on the 5' RACE reads, TCRdb lists one record per CDR3 protein. Among over 450,000 distinct CDR3 sequences listed, under 30% were seen once. The CDR3 totals 14 residues. Germline CDR1 and CDR2: SGHRS and YFSETQ. With 4 bases clipped from V and 5 bases from J, the junction kept 5 bases outside the gene matches. The amount of total RNA extracted per sample was at least 6 micrograms. The sample also formed part of further work on T cells of mothers and their children.

Source material: blood. The chain has TRBV5-1 and TRBJ1-1, with TRBD1 matching over 10 bases. The TCR sequence derives from a boy between 10 and 17 years old in good health. The CDR3 spells CASSPGQGGTEAFF. DNA for the CDR3: TGCGCCAGCAGCCCCGGACAGGGGGGTACTGAAGCTTTCTTT.